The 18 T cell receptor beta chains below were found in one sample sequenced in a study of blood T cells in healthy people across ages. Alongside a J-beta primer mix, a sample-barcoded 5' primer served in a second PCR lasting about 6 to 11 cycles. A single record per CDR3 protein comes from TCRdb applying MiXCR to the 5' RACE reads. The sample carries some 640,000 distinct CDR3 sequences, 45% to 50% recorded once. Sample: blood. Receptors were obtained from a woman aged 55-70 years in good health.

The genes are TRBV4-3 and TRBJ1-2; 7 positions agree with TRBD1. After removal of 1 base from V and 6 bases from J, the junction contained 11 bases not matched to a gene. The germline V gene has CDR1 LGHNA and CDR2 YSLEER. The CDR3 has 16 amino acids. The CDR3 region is CASSQAPPTGIHGYTF. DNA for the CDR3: TGCGCCAGCAGCCAAGCCCCCCCGACAGGGATACATGGCTACACCTTC.

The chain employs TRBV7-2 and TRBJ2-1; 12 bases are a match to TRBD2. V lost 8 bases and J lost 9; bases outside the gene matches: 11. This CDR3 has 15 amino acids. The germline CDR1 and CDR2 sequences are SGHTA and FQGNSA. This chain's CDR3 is CASASLAGGLGEQFF. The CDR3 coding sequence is TGTGCCAGCGCGTCACTAGCGGGAGGATTGGGTGAGCAGTTCTTC.

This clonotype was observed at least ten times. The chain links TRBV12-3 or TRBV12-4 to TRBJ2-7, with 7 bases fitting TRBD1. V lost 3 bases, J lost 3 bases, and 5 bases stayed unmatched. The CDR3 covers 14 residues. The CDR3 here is CASSFATGIYEQYF. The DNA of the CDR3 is TGTGCCAGCAGTTTTGCGACAGGGATCTACGAGCAGTACTTC.

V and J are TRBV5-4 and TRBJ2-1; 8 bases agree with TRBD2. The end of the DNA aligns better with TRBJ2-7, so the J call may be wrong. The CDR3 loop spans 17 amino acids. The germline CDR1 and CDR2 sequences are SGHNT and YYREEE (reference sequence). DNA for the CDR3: TGTGCCAGCAGCACAAGATATTTAGCGGGAAGCTACAATGAGCAGTACTTC. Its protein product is CASSTRYLAGSYNEQYF.

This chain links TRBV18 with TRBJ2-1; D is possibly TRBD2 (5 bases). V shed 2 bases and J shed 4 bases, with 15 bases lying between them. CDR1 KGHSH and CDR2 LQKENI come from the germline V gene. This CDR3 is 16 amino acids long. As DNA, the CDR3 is TGTGCCAGCTCACCAGTACTAGGATCTGCTTACAATGAGCAGTTCTTC. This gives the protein CASSPVLGSAYNEQFF.

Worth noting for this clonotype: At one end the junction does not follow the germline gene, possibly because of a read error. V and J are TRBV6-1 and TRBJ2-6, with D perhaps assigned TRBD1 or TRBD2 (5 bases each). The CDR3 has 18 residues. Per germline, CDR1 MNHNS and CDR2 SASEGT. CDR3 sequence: CASSEWTDRSSGANALTF. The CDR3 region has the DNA TGTGCCAGCAGTGAATGGACGGACCGAAGCTCCGGGGCCAACGCCCTGACTTTC.

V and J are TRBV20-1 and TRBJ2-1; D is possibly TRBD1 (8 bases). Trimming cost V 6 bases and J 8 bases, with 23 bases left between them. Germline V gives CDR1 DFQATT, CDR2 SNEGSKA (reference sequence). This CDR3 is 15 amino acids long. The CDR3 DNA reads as TGCAGTGCAGTACAGGGGGGGGGAACTGGGTATGAGCAGTTCTTC. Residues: CSAVQGGGTGYEQFF.

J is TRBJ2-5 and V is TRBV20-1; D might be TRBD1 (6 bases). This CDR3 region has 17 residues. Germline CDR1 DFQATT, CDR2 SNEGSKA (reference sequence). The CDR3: CLPAGTRIQGREETQYF. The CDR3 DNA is TGCCTGCCCGCCGGGACCCGAATACAGGGACGAGAAGAGACCCAGTACTTC.

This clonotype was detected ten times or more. CDR3 sequence: CASSSRLAGSYEQYF. The DNA for the CDR3 is TGTGCCAGCAGCTCCCGACTAGCGGGGTCCTACGAGCAGTACTTC. V and J are TRBV7-2 and TRBJ2-7, with TRBD2 matching over 11 bases. The CDR3 consists of 15 residues. V lost 4 bases to trimming and J lost 1 base; unmatched junction nucleotides: 3. Germline V gene sequence: CDR1 SGHTA, CDR2 FQGNSA. Full variable domain (missing parts from reference TRBV7-2 and TRBJ2-7): GAGVSQSPSNKVTEKGKDVELRCDPISGHTALYWYRQSLGQGLEFLIYFQGNSAPDKSGLPSDRFSAERTGGSVSTLTIQRTQQEDSAVYLCASSSRLAGSYEQYFGPGTRLTVT.

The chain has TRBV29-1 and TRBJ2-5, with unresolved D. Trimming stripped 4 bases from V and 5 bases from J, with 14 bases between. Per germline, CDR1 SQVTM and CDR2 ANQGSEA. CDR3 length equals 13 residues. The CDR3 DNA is TGCAGCGTTGGTCGAACAACCGGCGAGACCCAGTACTTC. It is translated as CSVGRTTGETQYF.

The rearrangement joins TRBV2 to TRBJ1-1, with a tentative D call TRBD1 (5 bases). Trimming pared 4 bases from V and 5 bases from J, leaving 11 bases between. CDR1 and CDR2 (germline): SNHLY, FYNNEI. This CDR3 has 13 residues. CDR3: CASSGQLGTEAFF. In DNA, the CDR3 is TGTGCCAGCAGTGGACAGCTGGGGACTGAAGCTTTCTTT.

This CDR3 reads CASSQSGLQLGTGSSYEQFF. The CDR3 region has the DNA TGCGCCAGCAGTCAATCGGGATTACAACTCGGGACAGGCAGCTCCTACGAGCAGTTCTTC. This sequence joins TRBV23-1 and TRBJ2-1; 8 nucleotides line up with TRBD1. TRBV23-1 is annotated as an ORF whose role is uncertain. J gave up 10 bases and V 0 bases, and 23 bases lay outside the gene matches. The CDR3 extends over 20 amino acids.

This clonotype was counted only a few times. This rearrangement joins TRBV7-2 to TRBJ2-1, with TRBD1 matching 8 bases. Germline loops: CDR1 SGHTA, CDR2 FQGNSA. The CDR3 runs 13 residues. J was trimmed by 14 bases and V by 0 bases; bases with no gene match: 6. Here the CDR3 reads CASSLARQGKEFF. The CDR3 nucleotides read TGTGCCAGCAGCTTAGCGAGACAGGGGAAGGAGTTCTTC. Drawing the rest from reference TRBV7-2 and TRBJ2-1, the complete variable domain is GAGVSQSPSNKVTEKGKDVELRCDPISGHTALYWYRQSLGQGLEFLIYFQGNSAPDKSGLPSDRFSAERTGGSVSTLTIQRTQQEDSAVYLCASSLARQGKEFFGPGTRLTVL.

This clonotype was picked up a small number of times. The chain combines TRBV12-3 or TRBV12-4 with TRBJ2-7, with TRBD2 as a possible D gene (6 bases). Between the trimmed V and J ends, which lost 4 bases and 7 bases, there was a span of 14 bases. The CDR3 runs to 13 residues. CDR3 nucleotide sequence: TGTGCCAGCAGTTCCGACCGGGAGTATGAGCAGTACTTC. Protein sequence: CASSSDREYEQYF.

The CDR3 is CASSVASPNTEAFF. The DNA for the CDR3 is TGTGCCAGCAGTGTGGCCAGCCCGAACACTGAAGCTTTCTTT. This sequence joins TRBV2 and TRBJ1-1; D unclear. This CDR3 comprises 14 residues. From germline, CDR1 is SNHLY and CDR2 FYNNEI. V lost 4 bases to trimming and J lost 1 base, with 10 bases between them.

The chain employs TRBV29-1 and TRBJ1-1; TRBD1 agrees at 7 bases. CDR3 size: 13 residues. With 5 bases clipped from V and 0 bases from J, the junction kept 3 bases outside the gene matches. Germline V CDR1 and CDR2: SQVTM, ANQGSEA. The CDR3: CSVWDSVNTEAFF. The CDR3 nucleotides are TGCAGCGTTTGGGACAGTGTGAACACTGAAGCTTTCTTT.

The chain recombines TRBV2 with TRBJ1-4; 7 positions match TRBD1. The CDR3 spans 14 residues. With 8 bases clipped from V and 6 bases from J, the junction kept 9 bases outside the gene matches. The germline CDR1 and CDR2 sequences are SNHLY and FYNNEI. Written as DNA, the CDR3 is TGTGCCAGCTTACCCGACAGGGTAGATGAAAAACTGTTTTTT. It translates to CASLPDRVDEKLFF.

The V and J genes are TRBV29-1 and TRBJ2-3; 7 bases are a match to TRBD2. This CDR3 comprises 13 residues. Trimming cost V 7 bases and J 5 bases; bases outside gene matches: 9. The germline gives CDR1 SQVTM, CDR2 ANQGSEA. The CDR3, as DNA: TGCAGCGCAAGAGCGGGATCGGTAGATACGCAGTATTTT. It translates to CSARAGSVDTQYF.